This entry is about one T cell receptor (beta chain). The sample belongs to a study of T-cell memory formation after mild COVID-19. About the study: Across donors, TCR clusters were largely donor specific.

TCRdb passed the 5' RACE reads through MiXCR, listing each CDR3 protein once. The sample lists 190,000 or so distinct CDR3 sequences; over 20% were seen once. The CDR3 loop spans 12 amino acids. V was clipped by 6 bases and J by 6 bases, with 11 bases between them. The TCR was taken from an adult woman who had mild COVID-19 (a few samples of this study predate the infection). Cell type and time point are not known. The specimen sequenced was PBMCs or a T cell subset sorted from them (not recorded which). The chain joins TRBV12-3 or TRBV12-4 to TRBJ1-1; D remains ambiguous. CDR3 amino acids: CASRPAFAEAFF. CDR3 sequence (DNA): TGTGCCAGCAGGCCCGCTTTTGCTGAAGCTTTCTTT.